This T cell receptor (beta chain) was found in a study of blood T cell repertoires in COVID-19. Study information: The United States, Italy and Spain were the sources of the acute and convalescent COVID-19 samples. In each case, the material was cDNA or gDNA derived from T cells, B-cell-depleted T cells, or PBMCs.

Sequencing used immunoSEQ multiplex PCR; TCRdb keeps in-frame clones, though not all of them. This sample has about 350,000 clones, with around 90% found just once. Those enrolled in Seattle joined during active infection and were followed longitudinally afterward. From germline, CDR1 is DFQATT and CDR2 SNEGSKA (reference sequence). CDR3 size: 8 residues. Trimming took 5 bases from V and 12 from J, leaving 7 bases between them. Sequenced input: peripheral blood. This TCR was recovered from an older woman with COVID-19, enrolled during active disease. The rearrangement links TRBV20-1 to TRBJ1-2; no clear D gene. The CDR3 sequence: CSASRDTF. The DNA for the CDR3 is TGCAGTGCTTCCCGAGACACCTTC.